The clone carrying this T cell receptor beta chain was seen a handful of times. The data were obtained in a study of identical twins. TCRdb itself ran the 5' RACE reads through MiXCR, one entry per CDR3 protein. The sample shows some 590,000 distinct CDR3 sequences, more than 9% of them seen only once. The V and J ends lost 7 bases and 6 bases, in that order; junction bases with no gene match: 8. This CDR3 region has 15 residues. Germline V gene data show CDR1 as SEHNR and CDR2 as FQNEAQ (reference sequence). The same data also went into a second study, on yellow fever vaccine responses in identical twins.

The V gene is TRBV7-9, the J gene TRBJ2-1; 11 positions match TRBD2. The sample was PBMCs. The source is a young woman in good health. For the CDR3, the DNA is TGTGCCAGCAACTATCTAGCGGGGGGAAGCAATGAGCAGTTCTTC. Residues: CASNYLAGGSNEQFF.